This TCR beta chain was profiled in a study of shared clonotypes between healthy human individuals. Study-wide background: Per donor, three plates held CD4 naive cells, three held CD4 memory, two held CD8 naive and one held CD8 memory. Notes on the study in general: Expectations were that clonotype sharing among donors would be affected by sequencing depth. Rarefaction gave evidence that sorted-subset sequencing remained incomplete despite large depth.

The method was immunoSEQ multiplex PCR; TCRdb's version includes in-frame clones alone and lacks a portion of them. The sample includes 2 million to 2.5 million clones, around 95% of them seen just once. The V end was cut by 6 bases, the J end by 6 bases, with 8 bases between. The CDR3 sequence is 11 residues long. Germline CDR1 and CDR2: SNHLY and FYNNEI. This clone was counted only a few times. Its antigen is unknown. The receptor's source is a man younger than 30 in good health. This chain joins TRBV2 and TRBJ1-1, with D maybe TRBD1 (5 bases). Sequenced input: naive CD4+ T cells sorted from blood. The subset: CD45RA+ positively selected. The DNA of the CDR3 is TGTGCCAGCAGACAGGCGCCTGAAGCTTTCTTT. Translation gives CASRQAPEAFF.